A single sample is the source of the 24 T cell receptor beta chains below, sequenced in a study of shared clonotypes between healthy human individuals. Measured with immunoSEQ multiplex PCR; TCRdb has only the in-frame clones, and not every one. The sample lists a few million clones, around 95% occurring once. The sequenced sample consisted of naive CD4+ T cells sorted from blood. Subset indicated: CD45RA+ positively selected. These receptors all come from a man aged 18 to 29 in good health.

Of note for this clone: At one boundary the junction diverges from the germline segment, which might be a read error. The sample contains more than one DNA sequence encoding this CDR3. The rearrangement uses TRBV2 and TRBJ1-1; 8 nucleotides line up with TRBD1. The CDR3 sequence is 15 residues long. Germline values: CDR1 SNHLY, CDR2 FYNNEI. CDR3 sequence reads: CASSERDRFNGEAFF. In nucleotides, the CDR3 is TGTGCCAGTAGTGAAAGGGACAGGTTTAACGGTGAAGCTTTCTTT.

Concerning this clone: Other nucleotide sequences in the sample specify the same CDR3. The rearrangement uses TRBV6-1 and TRBJ1-6; D is ambiguous. Trimming pared 1 base from V and 9 bases from J, leaving 10 bases between. The CDR3 covers 14 residues. The germline V gene encodes CDR1 MNHNS and CDR2 SASEGT. The CDR3 DNA reads TGTGCCAGCAGTGAAGGGGGAAGTGGTTCACCCCTCCACTTT. Encoded protein: CASSEGGSGSPLHF.

This rearrangement joins TRBV5-4 to TRBJ2-3; 12 nucleotides align to TRBD2. The CDR3 has 16 amino acids. V shed 4 bases and J 2 bases; nucleotides not matched to a gene: 5. Germline CDR1 and CDR2: SGHNT and YYREEE (reference sequence). The DNA of the CDR3 is TGTGCCAGCAGCAAGAGACTAGCGGGAGTCACAGATACGCAGTATTTT. Its translation is CASSKRLAGVTDTQYF.

The J gene is TRBJ1-2, the V gene TRBV19; 9 bases match TRBD1. Germline V CDR1 and CDR2: LNHDA, SQIVND (reference sequence). This CDR3 comprises 14 residues. V lost 3 bases, J lost 3 bases, and 2 bases stayed unmatched. Here the CDR3 DNA reads TGTGCCAGTAGTATGGGGGACAGGGACTATGGCTACACCTTC. Translated, it gives CASSMGDRDYGYTF.

This clone was detected a few times. This chain joins TRBV30 and TRBJ2-7, with D hard to call. The CDR3 runs to 11 residues. Germline assignment: CDR1 GTSNPN and CDR2 SVGIG (reference sequence). The V gene lost 6 bases and the J gene lost 2 bases, with 8 bases spanning the gap. CDR3 DNA sequence: TGTGCCTGCTCATGGGCCTACGAGCAGTACTTC. Its translation: CACSWAYEQYF.

The chain recombines TRBV4-3 with TRBJ2-2; D unclear. This CDR3 region has 14 residues. In germline, CDR1 is LGHNA, CDR2 YSLEER. Trimming pared 5 bases from V and 2 bases from J, leaving 9 bases between. In nucleotides, the CDR3 is TGCGCCAGCAGCTTGACCTATAACACCGGGGAGCTGTTTTTT. Protein product: CASSLTYNTGELFF.

The chain uses TRBV2 and TRBJ1-2; possibly TRBD1 for D (5 bases). V dropped 9 bases and J dropped 8 bases, with 19 bases sitting between them. Per germline, CDR1 SNHLY and CDR2 FYNNEI. The length of the CDR3 is 13 residues. The CDR3 is CASSIKQVEGYTF. The CDR3 coding sequence is TGTGCCAGTAGTATAAAACAGGTTGAGGGCTACACCTTC.

The chain has TRBV27 and TRBJ2-1; 9 bases fit TRBD2. Germline V gene lookup returns CDR1 MNHEY and CDR2 SMNVEV (reference sequence). Unmatched junction bases numbered 5, after V lost 5 bases and J lost 6 bases. This CDR3 is 14 amino acids long. CDR3 in amino acids: CASSRGLAPNEQFF. CDR3 DNA: TGTGCCAGCAGTCGGGGACTAGCTCCCAATGAGCAGTTCTTC.

J is TRBJ2-7 and V is TRBV19; D may be TRBD2 (5 bases). CDR3 length: 13 residues. V gave up 6 bases and J gave up 2 bases, with 11 bases separating them. CDR1 is LNHDA and CDR2 is SQIVND in the germline V gene (reference sequence). CDR3 in DNA: TGTGCCAGTAGGAAAAGCGGAGCCTACGAGCAGTACTTC. It specifies CASRKSGAYEQYF. Full variable domain (missing parts from reference TRBV19 and TRBJ2-7): DGGITQSPKYLFRKEGQNVTLSCEQNLNHDAMYWYRQDPGQGLRLIYYSQIVNDFQKGDIAEGYSVSREKKESFPLTVTSAQKNPTAFYLCASRKSGAYEQYFGPGTRLTVT.

The chain uses TRBV28 and TRBJ2-4, with 9 bases matching TRBD1. Germline V gene sequence: CDR1 MDHEN, CDR2 SYDVKM. V lost 10 bases and J lost 1; bases outside the gene matches: 11. This CDR3 contains 16 residues. CDR3 sequence (DNA): TGTGCCACCTTGACAGGGGGGCTAGTGGCCAAAAACATTCAGTACTTC. It is translated as CATLTGGLVAKNIQYF.

This clone was found once. This chain links TRBV5-6 with TRBJ1-5; D not resolved. The CDR3 has 12 residues. CDR1 SGHDT and CDR2 YYEEEE come from the germline V gene. V lost 3 bases, J lost 12 bases, and 13 bases lay in between. CDR3 loop: CASSSPAFRQHF. For the CDR3, the DNA is TGTGCCAGCAGCTCGCCGGCCTTTCGCCAGCATTTT.

The chain carries TRBV5-1 and TRBJ2-7, with D perhaps TRBD1 or TRBD2 (5 bases each). V gave up 4 bases and J gave up 5 bases, with 19 bases separating them. The CDR3 covers 15 residues. Germline values: CDR1 SGHRS, CDR2 YFSETQ. CDR3 DNA sequence: TGCGCCAGCAGCCTCGAAGGGGAGAATTCCCACGAGCAGTACTTC. Its translation: CASSLEGENSHEQYF.

This clone was detected only once. This CDR3 is also generated by other DNA sequences in the sample. The genes are TRBV14 and TRBJ2-2; D gene unclear. Germline CDR1 SGHDN, CDR2 FVKESK. The CDR3 loop spans 15 amino acids. The V gene lost 1 base and the J gene lost 0 bases, with 6 bases spanning the gap. The CDR3: CASSQGGTNTGELFF. The CDR3 region has the DNA TGTGCCAGCAGCCAAGGAGGAACGAACACCGGGGAGCTGTTTTTT.

This clone occurred a few times. This chain connects TRBV19 to TRBJ1-2; D call uncertain. This CDR3 spans 15 amino acids. Trimming removed 0 bases from V and 4 bases from J, with 12 bases in between. Germline assignment: CDR1 LNHDA and CDR2 SQIVND (reference sequence). CDR3 DNA: TGTGCCAGTAGTATAGAAGTCGCAGGCCCCTATGGCTACACCTTC. Translating it yields CASSIEVAGPYGYTF. Using reference TRBV19 and TRBJ1-2 for the parts outside the CDR3, the full variable domain is DGGITQSPKYLFRKEGQNVTLSCEQNLNHDAMYWYRQDPGQGLRLIYYSQIVNDFQKGDIAEGYSVSREKKESFPLTVTSAQKNPTAFYLCASSIEVAGPYGYTFGSGTRLTVV.

This clone was detected once. The CDR3 coding sequence is TGTGCCAGCTCACCACCCCGGACAGGGAGCGAAAAACTGTTTTTT. Residues: CASSPPRTGSEKLFF. The chain has TRBV18 and TRBJ1-4; TRBD1 matches at 8 bases. The V segment lost 0 bases and the J segment 8 bases; nucleotides outside the gene matches: 5. The germline gives CDR1 KGHSH, CDR2 LQKENI. The CDR3 totals 15 residues. The entire variable domain, with the rest obtained from reference TRBV18 and TRBJ1-4, is as follows: NAGVMQNPRHLVRRRGQEARLRCSPMKGHSHVYWYRQLPEEGLKFMVYLQKENIIDESGMPKERFSAEFPKEGPSILRIQQVVRGDSAAYFCASSPPRTGSEKLFFGSGTQLSVL.

The V call is TRBV27, the J call TRBJ1-2; the match to TRBD1 covers 12 bases. This CDR3 has 15 residues. V lost 5 bases to trimming and J lost 7 bases; unmatched junction nucleotides: 8. Germline-derived CDR1 and CDR2 are MNHEY and SMNVEV (reference sequence). The CDR3 DNA follows: TGTGCCAGCAGTCCCTCGGGACAGGGGGCGCGTGGCTACACCTTC. Encoded protein: CASSPSGQGARGYTF.

This chain joins TRBV18 and TRBJ2-7; TRBD1 aligns across 7 bases. Germline V gives CDR1 KGHSH, CDR2 LQKENI. This CDR3 is built from 15 residues. The V gene end was trimmed by 1 base and the J gene end by 6 bases; junction bases not matched to a gene: 9. DNA of the CDR3: TGTGCCAGCTCACCACAGGGGGACAGCGTATCCGAGCAGTACTTC. Translating it yields CASSPQGDSVSEQYF.

V and J are TRBV14 and TRBJ2-4; TRBD2 matches at 14 bases. This CDR3 is built from 19 residues. Unmatched junction bases numbered 9, after V lost 5 bases and J lost 0 bases. Germline CDR1 reads SGHDN; CDR2 reads FVKESK. The CDR3 region has the DNA TGTGCCAGCAGCGGGGGACTAGCGGGAGATTGGGTAGCCAAAAACATTCAGTACTTC. The encoded protein is CASSGGLAGDWVAKNIQYF.

For this clone: The sample contains more than one DNA sequence encoding this CDR3. V usage is TRBV29-1 and J usage is TRBJ2-5, with no clear D. V shed 4 bases and J shed 4 bases, with 7 bases lying between them. The CDR3 has 11 residues. The germline V gene encodes CDR1 SQVTM and CDR2 ANQGSEA. The chain's CDR3 is CSVGGGETQYF. The CDR3 coding sequence is TGCAGCGTTGGGGGTGGAGAGACCCAGTACTTC. Looking up the rest from reference TRBV29-1 and TRBJ2-5 gives the full variable domain: SAVISQKPSRDICQRGTSLTIQCQVDSQVTMMFWYRQQPGQSLTLIATANQGSEATYESGFVIDKFPISRPNLTFSTLTVSNMSPEDSSIYLCSVGGGETQYFGPGTRLLVL.

The genes are TRBV7-2 and TRBJ2-5; D is undetermined. V shed 5 bases and J shed 2 bases, with 12 bases lying between them. Germline V gene lookup returns CDR1 SGHTA and CDR2 FQGNSA. The CDR3 contains 14 residues. Here the CDR3 reads CASSLRLQQETQYF. The CDR3 DNA follows: TGTGCCAGCAGCCTCCGACTCCAACAAGAGACCCAGTACTTC.

The rearrangement links TRBV6-1 to TRBJ2-7; D may be TRBD2 (6 bases). Germline lookup yields CDR1 MNHNS and CDR2 SASEGT. The V end was cut by 8 bases, the J end by 6 bases, with 17 bases between. This CDR3 region has 13 residues. The CDR3 bases are TGTGCCAGCCGGAGGGACCCCAATGGCGAGCAGTACTTC. Translation: CASRRDPNGEQYF.

V and J are TRBV18 and TRBJ1-4, with D maybe TRBD1 (6 bases). Per germline, CDR1 KGHSH and CDR2 LQKENI. The CDR3 spans 16 residues. Trimming shortened V by 0 bases and J by 3 bases, and 11 bases separated the two germline ends. The CDR3 DNA reads TGTGCCAGCTCACCACCGGGTACAGGGTCTAATGAAAAACTGTTTTTT. Its protein is CASSPPGTGSNEKLFF.

V usage is TRBV4-1 and J usage is TRBJ2-7; 7 bases map to TRBD1. The germline CDR1 and CDR2 sequences are MGHRA and YSYEKL. The junction had 6 bases not matched to a gene; V was cut back by 4 bases and J by 3 bases. The CDR3 contains 14 residues. The CDR3 DNA follows: TGCGCCAGCAGCCGACCGGGACAGAGCTACGAGCAGTACTTC. Its translation: CASSRPGQSYEQYF.

Regarding this clone: Within the sample, other DNA sequences also encode this same CDR3. The CDR3 DNA reads TGTGCCAGCAGCGTAGAGGGGGCCATTAATTCACCCCTCCACTTT. Its protein is CASSVEGAINSPLHF. The V gene is TRBV9, the J gene TRBJ1-6, with 7 bases matching TRBD1. Germline trimming cut 0 bases from V and 6 bases from J; bases unmatched to any gene: 3. The germline V gene encodes CDR1 SGDLS and CDR2 YYNGEE. This CDR3 has 15 residues.